The clone carrying this T cell receptor (beta chain) was observed a handful of times. The antigen is undetermined. The data were obtained in a study of pediatric ulcerative colitis. General study results and limits: Acute severe colitis showed lower rectal diversity from clonal expansions.

One to two pinch biopsies were taken from the rectum during colonoscopy. Germline V lookup: CDR1 SGHDT, CDR2 YYEEEE. V was pared by 4 bases and J by 4 bases, with 12 bases between. The CDR3 consists of 13 residues. Profiled with immunoSEQ multiplex PCR; TCRdb holds only in-frame clones, not every one. The table has 40,000 to 55,000 clones, around 81% seen once. This clonotype was sampled from a girl aged 10-17 years with moderate ulcerative colitis. The specimen sequenced was gut tissue. J is TRBJ2-7 and V is TRBV5-6; D is ambiguous. This CDR3 reads CASSLRRGYEQYF. The DNA for the CDR3 is TGTGCCAGCAGCCTGAGACGTGGGTACGAGCAGTACTTC.